This TCR beta chain was identified during a study of blood T cell repertoires in COVID-19 (dated by TCRdb to about 2020). At the level of the whole study: Samples covering the acute and convalescent phases of COVID-19 were provided by collaborators in the United States, Italy and Spain. The dataset comprised deeply sampled blood TCRbeta repertoires from subjects exposed to, actively infected with, or recovered from COVID-19. A freely available public database, intended as a resource for researchers studying the immune response to SARS-CoV-2, is where the repertoires were released. Where available, HLA class I and class II types were taken from metadata supplied by the sample provider and were not determined by assay-based typing. The prospective study material was composed of cDNA or gDNA derived from T cells, B-cell-depleted T cells, or PBMCs. Nearly every sample came with metadata listing a de-identified subject ID, COVID-19 status, age in years and sex. The samples were drawn from the first 160 participants of the ongoing ImmuneRACE study and from about 1,200 subjects provided by 6 global collaborators.

The immunoSEQ Assay, a bias-controlled multiplex PCR, was used to amplify TCRbeta CDR3 regions from genomic DNA. The original pipeline was this. Within the assay, amplification of reference gene primers was used to estimate how many nucleated cells each sample contained. To quantify the absolute abundance of each unique TCRbeta CDR3 rearrangement, sequence reads were collapsed and filtered. Productive Simpson clonality was computed per sample as the square root of Simpson's diversity index over productive rearrangements. In its TCRdb copy, this immuneACCESS table keeps in-frame sequences only and misses some clones. Where compared with another copy, unresolved V genes explain less than half of these, and the others have no known cause. D and trimming were read from the DNA, whereas the V and J calls and clone size are those reported in that table. This sample has some 41,000 clones in its table, and approximately 90% of those were observed once. The ten largest clonotypes hold about 16% of the sample.

The investigation overall reported the following: The quantity of clinical and demographic metadata differed by source and by participant and was supplied without curation.

Each collaborating institution followed its own protocols to collect whole blood in K2EDTA tubes. Collaborator samples were shipped for TCRbeta analysis as frozen whole blood, isolated PBMCs, or DNA extracted from either sample type. Counted from cysteine to phenylalanine, this CDR3 has 13 amino acids. Here the CDR3 DNA is all that survives: 39 bases in frame from base 1. The junction carries 12 bases between V and J, which are trimmed by 6 bases and 4 bases respectively. About this clone itself: Its binding antigen is unknown. No base quality information exists; no much larger clone differs at one position.

The sequence is built from TRBV12-3 or TRBV12-4 and TRBJ1-1; tentative D gene TRBD1, with 6 bases matching. This clonotype was sampled from a man aged 70-80 years with active COVID-19. The sample was peripheral blood. The CDR3 protein is CASSLTGTTEAFF. In nucleotides, the sequence is TGTGCCAGCAGCCTAACAGGGACCACTGAAGCTTTCTTT.